The 23 T cell receptor beta chains given below trace back to one sample, sequenced in a study of OX40 agonist ivuxolimab in advanced cancers. The repertoire was sequenced with immunoSEQ multiplex PCR; TCRdb's copy has only in-frame clones and lacks some. The sample yields approximately 52,000 clones, approximately 79% seen once. The sequencing here drew on CD4+ or CD8+ T cells sorted from blood, taken in a trial of the OX40 agonist ivuxolimab. All receptors come from an adult with an advanced solid tumor such as melanoma, head and neck, liver or kidney cancer.

The chain is built from TRBV5-6 and TRBJ2-3, with D uncertain. This CDR3 spans 15 amino acids. V was clipped by 2 bases and J by 0 bases, with 10 bases between them. Per germline, CDR1 SGHDT and CDR2 YYEEEE. This CDR3 reads CASSFQPTSTDTQYF. For the CDR3, the DNA is TGTGCCAGCAGCTTTCAACCAACCAGCACAGATACGCAGTATTTT.

The V gene is TRBV28, the J gene TRBJ2-3, with TRBD2 identical over 8 bases. The ends lost 6 bases at V and 3 bases at J; junction bases unmatched: 11. CDR3 length equals 16 residues. Germline assignment: CDR1 MDHEN and CDR2 SYDVKM. In DNA form, the CDR3 reads TGTGCCAGCAGCCCCTCCGGGGGGGCGGGGACAGATACGCAGTATTTT. Translating gives CASSPSGGAGTDTQYF.

The genes are TRBV10-2 and TRBJ1-1; tentatively, D is TRBD1 (6 bases). Trimming took 2 bases from V and 3 from J, leaving 10 bases between them. Germline CDR1 is WSHSY and CDR2 is SAAADI. CDR3 size: 14 residues. The CDR3: CASSEGGRDTEAFF. The CDR3 DNA reads TGCGCCAGCAGTGAGGGGGGGCGGGACACTGAAGCTTTCTTT.

In its sample, this clone is medium-sized. The rearrangement links TRBV19 to TRBJ1-5, with D maybe TRBD1 (5 bases). Trimming left V 5 bases short and J 6 bases short, with 11 bases between. The CDR3 extends over 13 amino acids. Germline V gene lookup returns CDR1 LNHDA and CDR2 SQIVND (reference sequence). In DNA form, the CDR3 reads TGTGCCAGTAGTCCCCTTGGGGGTCAGCCCCAGCATTTT. As protein: CASSPLGGQPQHF.

This clone was counted a single time. The V and J genes are TRBV28 and TRBJ2-3, with 7 bases that match TRBD2. The CDR3 extends over 13 amino acids. V lost 8 bases and J lost 3; bases outside the gene matches: 5. Germline values: CDR1 MDHEN, CDR2 SYDVKM. The CDR3 DNA sequence: TGTGCCAGCGAGACCGGGGGGACAGATACGCAGTATTTT. This codes for CASETGGTDTQYF.

The V gene is TRBV19, the J gene TRBJ1-1, with D perhaps matching TRBD1 (5 bases). Germline V gives CDR1 LNHDA, CDR2 SQIVND (reference sequence). The V end lost 7 bases, the J end lost 6 bases, and 21 bases lay between the germline ends. This CDR3 spans 15 amino acids. The CDR3 bases are TGTGCCAGTACCATTTATTGGGGTACCAGGGCTGAAGCTTTCTTT. Amino acid sequence: CASTIYWGTRAEAFF.

This clone was recorded many times. DNA for the CDR3: TGTGCTAGTGGCGTGGACAGGGAGGTGTACGAGCAGTACTTC. This gives the protein CASGVDREVYEQYF. The chain is built from TRBV12-5 and TRBJ2-7; TRBD1 agrees at 8 bases. Trimming at V came to 6 bases and at J to 4 bases, leaving 8 bases not matched to a gene. Germline-derived CDR1 and CDR2 are LGHNT and FRNRAP. CDR3 length: 14 residues.

This clone is a singleton in its sample. The chain combines TRBV9 with TRBJ2-3, with D possibly TRBD1 on 6 matching bases. This CDR3 spans 15 amino acids. Between the trimmed V and J ends, which lost 3 bases and 1 base, there was a span of 12 bases. Germline CDR1 is SGDLS and CDR2 is YYNGEE. The CDR3 sequence: CASSATGSRTDTQYF. CDR3 nucleotides: TGTGCCAGCAGCGCCACAGGGTCCCGCACAGATACGCAGTATTTT.

The chain combines TRBV7-8 with TRBJ2-3, with no clear D. Germline-derived CDR1 and CDR2 are SGHVS and FQNEAQ. V lost 4 bases and J 0 bases, leaving 14 bases between the germline ends. The CDR3 consists of 16 residues. In nucleotides, the CDR3 is TGTGCCAGCAGCTCCCGCCAGAAATCTAGCACAGATACGCAGTATTTT. This gives the protein CASSSRQKSSTDTQYF. Based on the CDR3 plus reference TRBV7-8 and TRBJ2-3, the full variable domain is GAGVSQSPRYKVAKRGQDVALRCDPISGHVSLFWYQQALGQGPEFLTYFQNEAQLDKSGLPSDRFFAERPEGSVSTLKIQRTQQEDSAVYLCASSSRQKSSTDTQYFGPGTRLTVL.

The rearrangement joins TRBV7-3 to TRBJ1-6; D gene unclear. The CDR3 is 14 residues long. CDR1 is SGHTA, CDR2 FQGTGA, per germline. V was pared by 2 bases and J by 9 bases, with 11 bases between. The CDR3 spells CASSLYTATSPLHF. CDR3 nucleotides: TGTGCCAGCAGCTTATATACCGCTACTTCACCCCTCCACTTT.

The rearrangement joins TRBV9 to TRBJ2-1; 11 bases line up with TRBD2. V lost 4 bases, J lost 8 bases, and 5 bases stayed unmatched. In germline, CDR1 is SGDLS, CDR2 YYNGEE. This CDR3 comprises 14 residues. The DNA of the CDR3 is TGTGCCAGCAGCTTTAGCGGGAGGGGGGATGAGCAGTTCTTC. This codes for CASSFSGRGDEQFF.

The V call is TRBV7-2, the J call TRBJ2-7; the D is unclear. Trimming removed 2 bases at V and 3 bases at J, with 2 bases between. Germline assignment: CDR1 SGHTA and CDR2 FQGNSA. The CDR3 has 11 residues. The CDR3 nucleotides read TGTGCCAGCAGCTTATACTACGAGCAGTACTTC. Protein: CASSLYYEQYF. The whole variable domain, remainder taken from reference TRBV7-2 and TRBJ2-7, is GAGVSQSPSNKVTEKGKDVELRCDPISGHTALYWYRQSLGQGLEFLIYFQGNSAPDKSGLPSDRFSAERTGGSVSTLTIQRTQQEDSAVYLCASSLYYEQYFGPGTRLTVT.

The chain links TRBV7-2 to TRBJ2-7; D gene uncertain. V was trimmed by 5 bases and J by 4 bases, leaving 12 bases between them. Germline CDR1 reads SGHTA; CDR2 reads FQGNSA. CDR3 length: 13 residues. The CDR3 sequence: CASSRKISYEQYF. The CDR3 DNA is TGTGCCAGCAGCCGGAAAATATCATACGAGCAGTACTTC.

The DNA of the CDR3 is TGTGCCTGGAGCGGGACAGATGAGGCCCTCCACTTT. Residues: CAWSGTDEALHF. This rearrangement joins TRBV30 to TRBJ1-6, with 7 nucleotides matching TRBD1. Germline values: CDR1 GTSNPN, CDR2 SVGIG (reference sequence). V lost 3 bases and J lost 14; bases outside the gene matches: 7. CDR3 length equals 12 residues.

The chain carries TRBV11-2 and TRBJ1-3, with D unresolved. The CDR3 has 14 amino acids. V was clipped by 0 bases and J by 4 bases, with 7 bases between them. CDR1 is SGHAT and CDR2 is FQNNGV in the germline V gene. The CDR3 reads CASSLERQGNTIYF. In DNA, the CDR3 is TGTGCCAGCAGCTTAGAAAGGCAAGGAAACACCATATATTTT.

The chain recombines TRBV13 with TRBJ2-2, with unresolved D. Germline CDR1 is PRHDT and CDR2 is FYEKMQ (reference sequence). Trimming removed 3 bases at V and 4 bases at J, with 9 bases between. The CDR3 runs 14 residues. CDR3 region: CASSFERATGELFF. The CDR3, as DNA: TGTGCCAGCAGCTTCGAACGAGCCACCGGGGAGCTGTTTTTT.

CDR3 bases: TGTGCCTGGAGTGTACAAGAGGGCACTGAAGCTTTCTTT. It encodes CAWSVQEGTEAFF. The chain joins TRBV30 to TRBJ1-1; D unresolved. The length of the CDR3 is 13 residues. Trimming removed 0 bases at V and 4 bases at J, with 9 bases between. Germline V gives CDR1 GTSNPN, CDR2 SVGIG (reference sequence). Filled out from reference TRBV30 and TRBJ1-1, the complete variable domain reads SQTIHQWPATLVQPVGSPLSLECTVEGTSNPNLYWYRQAAGRGLQLLFYSVGIGQISSEVPQNLSASRPQDRQFILSSKKLLLSDSGFYLCAWSVQEGTEAFFGQGTRLTVV.

This clone was recorded only once. The DNA of the CDR3 is TGCGCCAGCACTTCTCAAACAGGGGGTATCTCTGGGGCCAACGTCCTGACTTTC. Protein sequence: CASTSQTGGISGANVLTF. The rearrangement joins TRBV5-1 to TRBJ2-6; 8 bases match TRBD1. Germline CDR1 is SGHRS and CDR2 is YFSETQ. After removal of 6 bases from V and 0 bases from J, the junction contained 11 bases not matched to a gene. CDR3 size: 18 residues.

This chain uses TRBV5-4 with TRBJ2-2, with 8 positions matching TRBD2. V shed 2 bases, J shed 4 bases, and the junction held 4 bases outside the gene matches. CDR3 length: 15 amino acids. CDR1 is SGHNT, CDR2 YYREEE, per germline (reference sequence). This CDR3 reads CASSLAGVGTGELFF. The CDR3 DNA reads TGTGCCAGCAGCTTAGCGGGAGTGGGCACCGGGGAGCTGTTTTTT.

This clone was seen once. The chain employs TRBV7-9 and TRBJ2-5; possibly TRBD2 for D (6 bases). Per the germline V gene, CDR1 is SEHNR and CDR2 is FQNEAQ (reference sequence). V lost 1 base and J lost 7, with 16 bases in between. CDR3 length: 15 residues. The CDR3 sequence: CASSLDGGAPGTQYF. Here the CDR3 DNA reads TGTGCCAGCAGCTTAGACGGCGGGGCCCCGGGGACCCAGTACTTC.

This clone was picked up one time. The J gene is TRBJ1-2, the V gene TRBV25-1; D may be TRBD1 (5 bases). Trimming took 3 bases from V and 3 from J, leaving 8 bases between them. The CDR3 length is 13 residues. Germline V gene lookup returns CDR1 MGHDK and CDR2 SYGVNS. CDR3 residues: CASSEWGDYGYTF. The CDR3 DNA reads TGTGCCAGCAGTGAGTGGGGGGACTATGGCTACACCTTC.

Remarks on this clone: The same CDR3 is also encoded by other DNA sequences in this sample. This chain joins TRBV19 and TRBJ1-1, with a possible D match to TRBD1 (5 bases). CDR1 is LNHDA, CDR2 SQIVND, per germline (reference sequence). The CDR3 covers 16 residues. The V gene lost 5 bases and the J gene lost 0 bases, with 16 bases spanning the gap. The CDR3 here is CASSSPRTLLNTEAFF. The CDR3 DNA reads TGTGCCAGTAGTTCTCCCCGGACACTCTTGAACACTGAAGCTTTCTTT.

The V call is TRBV28, the J call TRBJ2-7; TRBD2 matches 12 bases. Germline loops: CDR1 MDHEN, CDR2 SYDVKM. The CDR3 extends over 15 amino acids. V lost 5 bases and J lost 0; bases outside the gene matches: 2. The CDR3 loop reads CASSQTSGGSYEQYF. The CDR3 bases are TGTGCCAGCAGTCAGACTAGCGGGGGCTCCTACGAGCAGTACTTC.